This TCR beta chain came from a study of PD-L1 blockade in urothelial cancer. At the level of the study: Prior regimens of chemotherapy numbered 0 to 3 per patient. Analyses used blood from 3 weeks (second dose) and 6 weeks after treatment start.

Spiked synthetic TCR analogs estimated absolute template abundance per PCR. Assay: immunoSEQ multiplex PCR; the TCRdb copy retains only in-frame clones and omits some. The repertoire consists of roughly 63,000 clones, with roughly 80% occurring once and the leading ten covering around 6%. Time point here: pretreatment peripheral blood. The clonotype comes from a man between 65 and 80 years old with urothelial cancer. This specimen consisted of PBMCs, obtained around atezolizumab (anti-PD-L1) treatment.

The CDR3 DNA reads TGTGCCATCAGTGATTGGCAGGATAATGAAAAACTGTTTTTT. Translated, it gives CAISDWQDNEKLFF. The rearrangement links TRBV10-3 to TRBJ1-4; no clear D. V shed 3 bases and J shed 4 bases, with 9 bases lying between them. Germline V lookup: CDR1 ENHRY, CDR2 SYGVKD. This CDR3 contains 14 residues.